Below are 32 T cell receptor beta chains sequenced from a single sample in a study of T cells after yellow fever vaccination. TCRdb used MiXCR to reprocess the 5' RACE reads, holding one entry per CDR3 protein. Here the sample spans about 350,000 distinct CDR3 sequences, less than 9.5% being singletons. Sequences were derived from PBMCs, sampled roughly 46 days after the first yellow fever vaccination. The receptors originated from a man aged 18 to 29 who received the YFV17D yellow fever vaccine.

The rearrangement joins TRBV10-2 to TRBJ2-1, with 12 bases lining up with TRBD2. The V gene end was trimmed by 5 bases and the J gene end by 4 bases; junction bases not matched to a gene: 9. Germline lookup yields CDR1 WSHSY and CDR2 SAAADI. The CDR3 spans 17 residues. CDR3 nucleotide sequence: TGCGCCAGCAGTCAAACTAGCGGGGGGCCTGGGTACAATGAGCAGTTCTTC. This encodes CASSQTSGGPGYNEQFF.

This clonotype was counted between two and nine times. The chain has TRBV20-1 and TRBJ2-5; D may be TRBD1 (6 bases). The V gene lost 5 bases and the J gene lost 5 bases, with 18 bases spanning the gap. The CDR3 is 14 residues long. CDR1 and CDR2 from the germline V gene are DFQATT and SNEGSKA (reference sequence). The DNA for the CDR3 is TGCAGTGCTCGACCAGCACAGGGTGGGGAGACCCAGTACTTC. Residues: CSARPAQGGETQYF.

A few counts support this clonotype. J is TRBJ1-4 and V is TRBV12-3 or TRBV12-4; D unresolved. The CDR3 loop spans 14 amino acids. V lost 7 bases, J lost 4 bases, and 13 bases lay in between. The CDR3 reads CASKVDAHNEKLFF. As DNA, the CDR3 is TGTGCCAGCAAAGTGGATGCCCATAATGAAAAACTGTTTTTT.

This clonotype came up a few times. V usage is TRBV27 and J usage is TRBJ1-6; 7 nucleotides agree with TRBD1. The length of the CDR3 is 15 residues. V gave up 7 bases and J gave up 7 bases; unmatched junction bases: 10. The germline V gene has CDR1 MNHEY and CDR2 SMNVEV (reference sequence). The CDR3 nucleotides are TGTGCCAGCACCCTAGGGGGCAGGGGAAATTCACCCCTCCACTTT. Protein sequence: CASTLGGRGNSPLHF.

This clonotype was observed a handful of times. The CDR3 loop reads CASSTTDWNTGELFF. CDR3 coding DNA: TGTGCCAGCAGCACCACAGATTGGAACACCGGGGAGCTGTTTTTT. This chain joins TRBV28 and TRBJ2-2; no definite D call. With 6 bases removed from V and 1 base from J, the gap between germline ends came to 12 bases. The germline V gene encodes CDR1 MDHEN and CDR2 SYDVKM. CDR3 size: 15 residues.

The sample holds many counts of this clonotype. The chain employs TRBV7-9 and TRBJ2-7, with 7 nucleotides matching TRBD1. Germline V lookup: CDR1 SEHNR, CDR2 FQNEAQ (reference sequence). The CDR3 consists of 13 residues. V lost 8 bases and J lost 4; bases outside the gene matches: 8. CDR3 bases: TGTGCCAGCGTGGGACAGACCTCGTACGAGCAGTACTTC. Protein product: CASVGQTSYEQYF.

This clonotype has more than one count but fewer than ten. The chain recombines TRBV12-3 or TRBV12-4 with TRBJ1-5; D unresolved. CDR3 length: 13 residues. Deletions cut 1 base from V and 6 bases from J, with 7 bases between. The CDR3: CASSLGLSQPQHF. The CDR3 DNA reads as TGTGCCAGCAGTTTAGGGTTAAGTCAGCCCCAGCATTTT.

This clonotype has only a few counts. The rearrangement links TRBV3-1 to TRBJ2-2; D is unclear. This CDR3 is built from 14 residues. Germline values: CDR1 LGHDT, CDR2 YNNKEL (reference sequence). Trimming removed 4 bases at V and 6 bases at J, with 12 bases between. The CDR3 spells CASSRAPGSGELFF. In DNA form, the CDR3 reads TGTGCCAGCAGCCGGGCCCCTGGGTCCGGGGAGCTGTTTTTT.

This clonotype appeared a few times. The V call is TRBV5-6, the J call TRBJ1-6; a possible D gene is TRBD1 (5 bases). The ends were cut back, 6 bases at V and 5 bases at J, with 21 bases in the middle. The germline gives CDR1 SGHDT, CDR2 YYEEEE. The CDR3 spans 17 residues. The CDR3 bases are TGTGCCAGCACCCTTAGACTAACCGGGACGGATAATTCACCCCTCCACTTT. Amino acids: CASTLRLTGTDNSPLHF.

This clonotype was recorded a few times. This chain uses TRBV5-6 with TRBJ1-1, with D possibly TRBD1 on 6 matching bases. The CDR3 is 16 residues long. Germline values: CDR1 SGHDT, CDR2 YYEEEE. The V end was cut by 1 base, the J end by 7 bases, with 20 bases between. The chain's CDR3 is CASSLFQGRVLDEAFF. CDR3 sequence (DNA): TGTGCCAGCAGCTTGTTCCAGGGGCGAGTCCTCGATGAAGCTTTCTTT.

This chain joins TRBV7-9 and TRBJ2-3, with D maybe TRBD2 (5 bases). Trimming removed 6 bases from V and 1 base from J, with 11 bases in between. The CDR3 has 14 residues. From germline, CDR1 is SEHNR and CDR2 FQNEAQ (reference sequence). The CDR3 nucleotides are TGTGCCAGCAGTTTCGGGGTCGGCACAGATACGCAGTATTTT. Its protein is CASSFGVGTDTQYF.

This clonotype was counted at least ten times. The junction and the germline gene differ at one end; a read error may be behind it. J is TRBJ2-2 and V is TRBV7-2; TRBD1 is a possible D gene (6 bases). Germline CDR1 SGHTA, CDR2 FQGNSA. CDR3 length: 14 amino acids. In DNA, the CDR3 is TGCGCCAGCAGCTCGGGACAAAACACCGGGGAGCTGTTTTTT. Translating gives CASSSGQNTGELFF.

The V and J genes are TRBV5-5 and TRBJ2-2, with 8 bases lining up with TRBD1. The CDR3 contains 16 residues. Germline V gene data show CDR1 as SGHKS and CDR2 as YYEKEE (reference sequence). Unmatched junction bases numbered 7, after V lost 3 bases and J lost 3 bases. The CDR3 loop is CASSWAGGMDTGELFF. CDR3 sequence (DNA): TGTGCCAGCAGCTGGGCAGGGGGCATGGACACCGGGGAGCTGTTTTTT.

This clonotype was seen only a few times. The chain is built from TRBV28 and TRBJ1-1; 9 bases are a match to TRBD1. From germline, CDR1 is MDHEN and CDR2 SYDVKM. The J segment lost 7 bases and the V segment lost 5 bases, leaving 8 bases of the junction unmatched. The CDR3 is 14 residues long. CDR3 sequence (DNA): TGTGCCAGCAGTGTATCTCCGGGACAGGGTGAAGCTTTCTTT. It specifies CASSVSPGQGEAFF.

J is TRBJ2-5 and V is TRBV12-3 or TRBV12-4, with 8 bases identical to TRBD1. Trimming removed 4 bases from V and 5 bases from J; junction bases left unmatched: 9. This CDR3 has 15 amino acids. CDR3 sequence reads: CASSSFDRGGETQYF. DNA of the CDR3: TGTGCCAGCAGTTCCTTCGACAGGGGAGGCGAGACCCAGTACTTC.

The chain joins TRBV7-8 to TRBJ1-4; 10 nucleotides match TRBD1. Germline CDR1 SGHVS, CDR2 FQNEAQ. The V gene end was trimmed by 5 bases and the J gene end by 2 bases; junction bases not matched to a gene: 5. This CDR3 has 16 residues. The CDR3 region is CASSRRQGATNEKLFF. CDR3 bases: TGTGCCAGCAGCCGTAGACAGGGGGCGACTAATGAAAAACTGTTTTTT.

The rearrangement joins TRBV20-1 to TRBJ2-3, with D unclear. Germline assignment: CDR1 DFQATT and CDR2 SNEGSKA (reference sequence). The CDR3 extends over 10 amino acids. Between the trimmed V and J ends, which lost 4 bases and 12 bases, there was a span of 11 bases. The CDR3 loop is CSAKGHTQYF. The CDR3 coding sequence is TGCAGTGCTAAGGGCCACACACAGTATTTT.

This clonotype was found a few times. The V and J genes are TRBV24-1 and TRBJ1-2; no clear D gene. Germline CDR1 and CDR2: KGHDR and SFDVKD. V was shortened by 5 bases and J by 1 base, with 7 bases between the two germline ends. The length of the CDR3 is 13 residues. This chain's CDR3 is CATSVGFNYGYTF. The CDR3, as DNA: TGTGCCACCAGTGTAGGATTTAACTATGGCTACACCTTC.

This clonotype was detected ten times or more. V is TRBV18 and J is TRBJ1-6; a weak D match, TRBD1 (6 bases). The CDR3 loop spans 16 amino acids. V shed 5 bases and J shed 0 bases, with 11 bases lying between them. CDR1 and CDR2 (germline): KGHSH, LQKENI. CDR3 protein: CASSTPRGSYNSPLHF. The CDR3 region has the DNA TGTGCCAGCTCAACGCCCAGGGGCTCCTATAATTCACCCCTCCACTTT.

This clonotype turned up a few times. This chain joins TRBV18 and TRBJ1-2; D uncertain. The CDR3 is 14 residues long. Trimming shortened V by 1 base and J by 8 bases, and 14 bases separated the two germline ends. Germline loops: CDR1 KGHSH, CDR2 LQKENI. DNA for the CDR3: TGTGCCAGCTCACCACGTCAGGTTGCGGAAGGCTACACCTTC. It specifies CASSPRQVAEGYTF.

This chain uses TRBV4-2 with TRBJ2-7; possibly TRBD1 for D (5 bases). V was pared by 4 bases and J by 3 bases, with 13 bases between. This CDR3 spans 14 amino acids. Germline CDR1 LGHNA, CDR2 YNFKEQ. CDR3 sequence reads: CASSPTQGSYEQYF. In nucleotides, the CDR3 is TGTGCCAGCAGCCCGACTCAGGGAAGCTACGAGCAGTACTTC.

This clonotype was detected many times. J is TRBJ1-3 and V is TRBV20-1; possible D gene TRBD1, 5 bases. The germline V and J ends were trimmed by 0 bases and 3 bases, with 9 bases remaining between them. Germline assignment: CDR1 DFQATT and CDR2 SNEGSKA (reference sequence). The CDR3 runs 14 residues. The DNA for the CDR3 is TGCAGTGCTAGAGAGGGGGGGGTTGGAAACACCATATATTTT. Residues: CSAREGGVGNTIYF.

This clonotype was seen more than once but under ten times. Written as DNA, the CDR3 is TGTGCCAGCAGTTCGTCCCCACGACTCGGCAATGAGCAGTTCTTC. Its translation: CASSSSPRLGNEQFF. The genes are TRBV6-5 and TRBJ2-1, with D hard to call. Trimming stripped 4 bases from V and 6 bases from J, with 16 bases between. The CDR3 runs to 15 residues. Germline CDR1 and CDR2: MNHEY and SVGAGI.

V is TRBV4-3 and J is TRBJ1-1, with D perhaps matching TRBD1 (6 bases). V was pared by 0 bases and J by 0 bases, with 8 bases between. The CDR3 spans 15 residues. Germline loops: CDR1 LGHNA, CDR2 YSLEER. The chain's CDR3 is CASSQEEGVNTEAFF. The CDR3 DNA reads as TGCGCCAGCAGCCAAGAAGAGGGGGTGAACACTGAAGCTTTCTTT.

This clonotype was seen a few times. This chain joins TRBV15 and TRBJ2-7, with a possible D match to TRBD1 (5 bases). Germline values: CDR1 LNHNV, CDR2 YYDKDF (reference sequence). This CDR3 contains 14 residues. The ends were cut back, 5 bases at V and 1 base at J, with 12 bases in the middle. The CDR3 nucleotides read TGTGCCACCAGCTCTTGGCAGGGATCCTACGAGCAGTACGTC. It yields the protein CATSSWQGSYEQYV.

The chain is built from TRBV12-5 and TRBJ2-5; tentatively, D is TRBD1 (7 bases). CDR3 length: 13 residues. CDR1 LGHNT and CDR2 FRNRAP come from the germline V gene. Trimming left V 4 bases short and J 5 bases short, with 11 bases between. The CDR3 DNA reads as TGTGCTAGTGGTTACTCAGGGGGGGAGACCCAGTACTTC. Its protein product is CASGYSGGETQYF. The complete variable domain, with remaining parts taken from reference TRBV12-5 and TRBJ2-5, reads DARVTQTPRHKVTEMGQEVTMRCQPILGHNTVFWYRQTMMQGLELLAYFRNRAPLDDSGMPKDRFSAEMPDATLATLKIQPSEPRDSAVYFCASGYSGGETQYFGPGTRLLVL.

This clonotype appeared a few times. The J gene is TRBJ1-1, the V gene TRBV12-3 or TRBV12-4; tentatively, D is TRBD1 (5 bases). The ends were cut back, 3 bases at V and 4 bases at J, with 15 bases in the middle. This CDR3 is 15 amino acids long. This CDR3 reads CASSLGLHGGTEAFF. CDR3 nucleotides: TGTGCCAGCAGTTTGGGCCTACACGGGGGCACTGAAGCTTTCTTT.

This clonotype showed up many times. One junction end disagrees with the germline gene, perhaps due to a read error. The rearrangement uses TRBV5-1 and TRBJ2-3; D might be TRBD1 or TRBD2, each matching 5 bases. Looked up from germline, CDR1 is SGHRS and CDR2 is YFSETQ. The CDR3 is made up of 14 amino acids. The CDR3 nucleotides read TGTGCCAGCAGCTTGGGACGCAGCACAGATACGCAGTATTTT. It encodes CASSLGRSTDTQYF.

This clonotype was counted between two and nine times. This CDR3 reads CSAHDWGPSADTQYF. As DNA, the CDR3 is TGCAGTGCCCACGACTGGGGACCTAGCGCAGATACGCAGTATTTT. This chain joins TRBV20-1 and TRBJ2-3; a possible D gene is TRBD2 (6 bases). The CDR3 runs 15 residues. V gave up 6 bases and J gave up 4 bases, with 20 bases separating them. CDR1 and CDR2 from the germline V gene are DFQATT and SNEGSKA (reference sequence).

V gene TRBV20-1 combines with J gene TRBJ2-7; D assignment may be TRBD1 or TRBD2 (5 bases each). Deletions cut 5 bases from V and 6 bases from J, with 17 bases between. The CDR3 has 13 amino acids. Germline assignment: CDR1 DFQATT and CDR2 SNEGSKA (reference sequence). The CDR3 region has the DNA TGCAGTGCTCGGGGCCGGGCGGGTGTCGAGCAGTACTTC. It encodes CSARGRAGVEQYF.

This sequence joins TRBV9 and TRBJ2-7; the match to TRBD1 covers 10 bases. The V gene end was trimmed by 3 bases and the J gene end by 3 bases; junction bases not matched to a gene: 9. Germline V gene data show CDR1 as SGDLS and CDR2 as YYNGEE. The CDR3 loop spans 16 amino acids. The CDR3 region has the DNA TGTGCCAGCAGCGAGGGACTTCGGGACAGGGGCTACGAGCAGTACTTC. Protein: CASSEGLRDRGYEQYF.

The chain carries TRBV6-2 or TRBV6-3 and TRBJ2-7, with D maybe TRBD1 (6 bases). The CDR3 extends over 14 amino acids. Trimming pared 8 bases from V and 3 bases from J, leaving 17 bases between. Germline V gene sequence: CDR1 MNHEY, CDR2 SVGEGT. The DNA for the CDR3 is TGTGCCAGCTCCCGGACAGTAGAATTCTACGAGCAGTACGTC. Translation: CASSRTVEFYEQYV.